This TCR beta chain was captured by sequencing in a study of Ad26.COV2.S vaccination and SARS-CoV-2 variants. Study results and caveats: In TCR breadth and depth analyses, total T cell responses may have been underestimated.

Treatment indicated: around 19 received Ad26.COV2.S at low or high dose, single or two shots; about 5 received placebo; per-sample allocation not given. Samples analyzed were those drawn on day 63 after the first vaccine or placebo injection. Notes on this clone: Its antigen is unknown.

The data were produced by immunoSEQ multiplex PCR, yet TCRdb's version contains in-frame clones alone and is incomplete. The sample lists about 680,000 clones, 89% occurring once. Germline V gene lookup returns CDR1 LGHDT and CDR2 YNNKEL (reference sequence). V was pared by 2 bases and J by 3 bases, with 5 bases of the junction left unmatched. This CDR3 spans 15 amino acids. Sequencing was performed on peripheral blood, taken in a trial of Ad26.COV2.S vaccine versus placebo. The source of this sequence is a person between 18 and 60 years old who received the Ad26.COV2.S COVID-19 vaccine or a placebo. The genes are TRBV3-1 (or the pseudogene TRBV3-2) and TRBJ1-1; 8 bases are a match to TRBD1. The CDR3, as DNA: TGTGCCAGCAGCCAACCCAGGGGGCAATACACTGAAGCTTTCTTT. Its translation is CASSQPRGQYTEAFF.